The 8 T cell receptor beta chains presented below share a single source sample, sequenced in a study of technical replicates of blood from several donors. Clones were sequenced by immunoSEQ multiplex PCR, and TCRdb holds only the in-frame ones, with some missing. The sample contains about 84,000 clones, roughly 98% of which appear only once. What was sequenced was T cells isolated from PBMCs. The receptor set was obtained from a human donor in good health.

This clone was observed a single time. This chain connects TRBV18 to TRBJ2-7; the match to TRBD1 covers 8 bases. This CDR3 contains 14 residues. Germline assignment: CDR1 KGHSH and CDR2 LQKENI. Trimming cost V 3 bases and J 2 bases; bases outside gene matches: 3. The CDR3 region is CASSPMTGAYEQYF. The CDR3 nucleotides are TGTGCCAGCTCACCTATGACAGGGGCCTACGAGCAGTACTTC.

The J gene is TRBJ1-2, the V gene TRBV27; TRBD1 matches at 8 bases. Unmatched junction bases numbered 16, after V lost 10 bases and J lost 6 bases. Looked up from germline, CDR1 is MNHEY and CDR2 is SMNVEV (reference sequence). This CDR3 contains 15 residues. The CDR3 loop reads CATSTQTGARDGYTF. As DNA, the CDR3 is TGTGCCACCTCTACACAGACAGGGGCGAGGGATGGCTACACCTTC.

The rearrangement joins TRBV5-1 to TRBJ2-7; a possible D gene is TRBD2 (5 bases). This CDR3 spans 14 amino acids. V was clipped by 4 bases and J by 2 bases, with 13 bases between them. Per the germline V gene, CDR1 is SGHRS and CDR2 is YFSETQ. CDR3 sequence (DNA): TGCGCCAGCAGCATTAGCGTAAACCCCTACGAGCAGTACTTC. Translating gives CASSISVNPYEQYF.

The gene calls are TRBV29-1 and TRBJ2-7, with 14 nucleotides matching TRBD2. Germline CDR1 reads SQVTM; CDR2 reads ANQGSEA. The CDR3 is made up of 14 amino acids. Losses at the gene ends were 6 bases for V and 4 bases for J; bases not matched to a gene: 5. The CDR3 reads CSVSGLAGGYEQYF. CDR3 bases: TGCAGCGTGTCTGGACTAGCGGGAGGATACGAGCAGTACTTC.

This clone was picked up a small number of times. This chain links TRBV11-2 with TRBJ2-1, with a tentative D call TRBD2 (6 bases). The V gene lost 2 bases and the J gene lost 6 bases, with 14 bases spanning the gap. CDR3 length equals 15 residues. CDR1 is SGHAT and CDR2 is FQNNGV in the germline V gene. The CDR3 sequence: CASSLQTRSGNEQFF. The CDR3 DNA reads TGTGCCAGCAGCTTACAGACTAGGTCGGGCAATGAGCAGTTCTTC. Full variable domain (remainder filled in from reference TRBV11-2 and TRBJ2-1): EAGVAQSPRYKIIEKRQSVAFWCNPISGHATLYWYQQILGQGPKLLIQFQNNGVVDDSQLPKDRFSAERLKGVDSTLKIQPAKLEDSAVYLCASSLQTRSGNEQFFGPGTRLTVL.

This chain joins TRBV5-1 and TRBJ2-7; a possible D gene is TRBD1 (6 bases). The CDR3 spans 14 residues. The germline V gene has CDR1 SGHRS and CDR2 YFSETQ. The V gene lost 0 bases and the J gene lost 3 bases, with 10 bases spanning the gap. For the CDR3, the DNA is TGCGCCAGCAGCTTGGGAGGGACACGCTACGAGCAGTACTTC. Its protein is CASSLGGTRYEQYF.

The chain couples TRBV7-3 to TRBJ1-1, with D possibly TRBD1 on 6 matching bases. The V and J ends lost 1 base and 0 bases respectively, with 6 bases between them. The germline gives CDR1 SGHTA, CDR2 FQGTGA. The CDR3 contains 14 residues. The CDR3 DNA reads TGTGCCAGCAGCTTAAACAGGGTGAACACTGAAGCTTTCTTT. Translating it yields CASSLNRVNTEAFF.

This chain connects TRBV6-1 to TRBJ1-1; tentative D call: TRBD1 (5 bases). CDR1 MNHNS and CDR2 SASEGT come from the germline V gene. This CDR3 is 14 amino acids long. The V and J ends lost 5 bases and 3 bases respectively, with 13 bases between them. The CDR3 DNA reads as TGTGCCAGCAGTCCCCGTCGGGGGGACACTGAAGCTTTCTTT. Protein sequence: CASSPRRGDTEAFF.